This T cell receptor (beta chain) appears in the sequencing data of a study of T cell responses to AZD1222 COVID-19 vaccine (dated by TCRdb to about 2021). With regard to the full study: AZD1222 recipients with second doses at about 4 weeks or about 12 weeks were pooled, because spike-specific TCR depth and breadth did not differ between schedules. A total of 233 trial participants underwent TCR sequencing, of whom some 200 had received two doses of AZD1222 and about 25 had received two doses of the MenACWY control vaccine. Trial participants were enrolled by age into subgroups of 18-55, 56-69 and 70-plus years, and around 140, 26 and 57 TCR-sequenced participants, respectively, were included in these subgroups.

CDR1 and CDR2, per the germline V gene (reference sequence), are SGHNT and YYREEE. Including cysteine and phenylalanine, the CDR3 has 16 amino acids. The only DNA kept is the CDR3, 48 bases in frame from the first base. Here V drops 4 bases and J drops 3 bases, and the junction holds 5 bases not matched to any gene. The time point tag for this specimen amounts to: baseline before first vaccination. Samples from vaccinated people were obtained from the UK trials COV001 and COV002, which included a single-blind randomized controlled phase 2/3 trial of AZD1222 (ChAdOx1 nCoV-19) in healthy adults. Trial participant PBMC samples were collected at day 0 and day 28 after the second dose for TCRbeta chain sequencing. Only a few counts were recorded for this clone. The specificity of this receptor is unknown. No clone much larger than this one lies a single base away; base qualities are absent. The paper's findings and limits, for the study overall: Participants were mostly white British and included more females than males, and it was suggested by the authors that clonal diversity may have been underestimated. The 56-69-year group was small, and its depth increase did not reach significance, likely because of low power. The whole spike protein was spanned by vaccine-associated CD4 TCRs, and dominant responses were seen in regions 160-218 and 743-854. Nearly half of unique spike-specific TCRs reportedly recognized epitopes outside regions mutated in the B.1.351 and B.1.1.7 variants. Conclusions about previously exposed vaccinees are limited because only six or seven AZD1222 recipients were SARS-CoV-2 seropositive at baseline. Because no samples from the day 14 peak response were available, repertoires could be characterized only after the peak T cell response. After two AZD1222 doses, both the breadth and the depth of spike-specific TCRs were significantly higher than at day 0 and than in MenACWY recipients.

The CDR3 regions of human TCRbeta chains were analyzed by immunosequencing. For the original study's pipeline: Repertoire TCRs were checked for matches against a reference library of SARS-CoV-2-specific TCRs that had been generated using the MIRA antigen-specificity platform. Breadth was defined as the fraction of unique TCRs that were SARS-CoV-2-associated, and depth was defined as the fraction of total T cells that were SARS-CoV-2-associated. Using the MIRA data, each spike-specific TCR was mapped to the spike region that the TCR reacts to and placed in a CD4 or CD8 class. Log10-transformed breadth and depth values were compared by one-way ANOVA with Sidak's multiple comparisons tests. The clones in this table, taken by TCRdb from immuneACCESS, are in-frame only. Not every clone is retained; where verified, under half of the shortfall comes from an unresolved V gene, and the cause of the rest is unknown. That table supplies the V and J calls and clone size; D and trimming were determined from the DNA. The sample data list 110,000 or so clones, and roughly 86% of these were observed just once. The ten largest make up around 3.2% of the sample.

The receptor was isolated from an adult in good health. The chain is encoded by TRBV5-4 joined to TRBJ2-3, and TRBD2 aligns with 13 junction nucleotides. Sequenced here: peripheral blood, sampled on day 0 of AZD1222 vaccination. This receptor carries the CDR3 CASSRTSGGATDTQYF. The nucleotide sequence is TGTGCCAGCAGCCGGACTAGCGGGGGAGCTACAGATACGCAGTATTTT.